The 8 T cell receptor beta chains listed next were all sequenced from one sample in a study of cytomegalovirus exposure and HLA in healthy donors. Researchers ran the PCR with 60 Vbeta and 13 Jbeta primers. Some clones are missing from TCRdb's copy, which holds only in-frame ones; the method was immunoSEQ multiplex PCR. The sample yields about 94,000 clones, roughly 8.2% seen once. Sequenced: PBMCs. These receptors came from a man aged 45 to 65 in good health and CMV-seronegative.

The CDR3 sequence is CASWGPPNNYGYTF. The CDR3 nucleotides read TGTGCCAGTTGGGGGCCCCCTAACAACTATGGCTACACCTTC. This chain uses TRBV28 with TRBJ1-2; tentatively, D is TRBD1 (6 bases). The germline V gene has CDR1 MDHEN and CDR2 SYDVKM. V was shortened by 9 bases and J by 2 bases, with 16 bases between the two germline ends. This CDR3 contains 14 residues.

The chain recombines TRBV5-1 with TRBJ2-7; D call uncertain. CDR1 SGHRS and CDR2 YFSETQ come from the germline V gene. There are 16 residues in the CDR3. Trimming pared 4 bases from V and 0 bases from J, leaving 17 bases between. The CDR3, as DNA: TGCGCCAGCAGCCCTCGCCCGCGGCAGAACTCCTACGAGCAGTACTTC. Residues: CASSPRPRQNSYEQYF.

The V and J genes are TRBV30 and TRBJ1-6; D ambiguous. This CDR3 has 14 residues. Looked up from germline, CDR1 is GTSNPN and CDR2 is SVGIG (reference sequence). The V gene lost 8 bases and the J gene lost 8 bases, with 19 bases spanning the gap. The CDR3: CASPGTGTYSPLHF. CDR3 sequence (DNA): TGTGCCAGTCCTGGCACGGGAACGTATTCACCCCTCCACTTT.

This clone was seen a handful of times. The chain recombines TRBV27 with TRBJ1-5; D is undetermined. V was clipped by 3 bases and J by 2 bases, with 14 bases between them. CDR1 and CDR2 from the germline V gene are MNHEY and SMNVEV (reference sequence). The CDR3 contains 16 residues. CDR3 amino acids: CASSLGGGYGNQPQHF. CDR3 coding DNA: TGTGCCAGCAGTTTGGGCGGAGGCTATGGCAATCAGCCCCAGCATTTT.

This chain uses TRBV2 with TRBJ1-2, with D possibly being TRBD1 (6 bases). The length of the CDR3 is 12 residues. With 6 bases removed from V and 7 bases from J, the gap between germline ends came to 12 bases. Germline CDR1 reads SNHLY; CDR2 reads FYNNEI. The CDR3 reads CASRIAGAGYTF. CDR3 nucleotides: TGTGCCAGCAGAATTGCAGGGGCTGGCTACACCTTC.

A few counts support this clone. The chain's CDR3 is CASSVAHANEQFF. For the CDR3, the DNA is TGTGCCAGCAGCGTAGCACATGCCAATGAGCAGTTCTTC. The chain couples TRBV9 to TRBJ2-1; D unclear. V was trimmed by 0 bases and J by 6 bases, leaving 7 bases between them. The CDR3 is 13 amino acids. Per the germline V gene, CDR1 is SGDLS and CDR2 is YYNGEE.

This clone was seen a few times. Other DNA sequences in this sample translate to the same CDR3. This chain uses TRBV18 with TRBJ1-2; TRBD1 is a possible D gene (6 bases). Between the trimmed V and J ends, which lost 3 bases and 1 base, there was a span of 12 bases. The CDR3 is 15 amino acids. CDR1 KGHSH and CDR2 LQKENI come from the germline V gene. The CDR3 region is CASSPTGPNNYGYTF. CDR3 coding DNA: TGTGCCAGCTCACCGACAGGACCCAATAACTATGGCTACACCTTC.

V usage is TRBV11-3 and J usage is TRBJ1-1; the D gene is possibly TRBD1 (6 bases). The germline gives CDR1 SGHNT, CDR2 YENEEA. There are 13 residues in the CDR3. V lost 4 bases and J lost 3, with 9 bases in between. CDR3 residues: CASSYAGDTEAFF. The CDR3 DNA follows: TGTGCCAGCAGCTATGCAGGGGACACTGAAGCTTTCTTT.